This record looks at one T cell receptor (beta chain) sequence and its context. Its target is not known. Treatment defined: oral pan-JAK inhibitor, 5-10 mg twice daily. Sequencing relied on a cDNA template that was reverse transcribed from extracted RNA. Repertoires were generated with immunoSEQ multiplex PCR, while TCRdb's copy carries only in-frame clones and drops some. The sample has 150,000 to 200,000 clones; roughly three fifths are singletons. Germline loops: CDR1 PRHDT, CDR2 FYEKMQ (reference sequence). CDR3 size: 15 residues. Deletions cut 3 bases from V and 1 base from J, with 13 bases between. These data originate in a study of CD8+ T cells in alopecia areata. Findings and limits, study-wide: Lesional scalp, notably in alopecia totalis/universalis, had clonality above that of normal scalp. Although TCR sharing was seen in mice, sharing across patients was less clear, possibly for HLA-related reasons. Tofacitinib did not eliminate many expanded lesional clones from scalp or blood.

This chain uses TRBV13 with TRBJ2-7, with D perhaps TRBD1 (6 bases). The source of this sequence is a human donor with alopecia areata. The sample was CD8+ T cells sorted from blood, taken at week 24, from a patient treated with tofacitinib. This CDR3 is CASSFWAGTSYEQYF. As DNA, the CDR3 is TGTGCCAGCAGCTTCTGGGCAGGGACATCCTACGAGCAGTACTTC.